The 14 T cell receptor beta chains below were found in one sample sequenced in a study of identical twins. Each CDR3 protein gets one entry after TCRdb re-called the 5' RACE reads with MiXCR. This sample carries around 650,000 distinct CDR3 sequences, 7% to 7.5% of them seen once, and the ten largest clones take around 1.6%. These records were also assigned to another study, of yellow fever vaccine responses in identical twins.

The specimen sequenced was PBMCs. These receptors all come from a young woman in good health.

This clonotype has a count of ten or more. The chain combines TRBV5-1 with TRBJ2-1; D gene ambiguous. Trimming took 4 bases from V and 7 from J, leaving 18 bases between them. The V gene's germline CDR1 is SGHRS and CDR2 YFSETQ. This CDR3 is built from 15 residues. The CDR3 spells CASSTGGSVWNEQFF. The CDR3 nucleotides read TGCGCCAGCAGCACCGGTGGGTCGGTCTGGAATGAGCAGTTCTTC.

This clonotype has more than one count but fewer than ten. J is TRBJ1-1 and V is TRBV25-1, with no clear D. Germline CDR1 reads MGHDK; CDR2 reads SYGVNS. This CDR3 is built from 13 residues. V was shortened by 2 bases and J by 6 bases, with 10 bases between the two germline ends. The DNA for the CDR3 is TGTGCCAGCAGTGAAGATGGTAGACCTGAAGCTTTCTTT. This translates into CASSEDGRPEAFF.

This clonotype was observed a handful of times. The chain combines TRBV20-1 with TRBJ2-1; a weak D match, TRBD2 (7 bases). V was pared by 1 base and J by 8 bases, with 24 bases between. This CDR3 comprises 17 residues. Germline CDR1 DFQATT, CDR2 SNEGSKA (reference sequence). The CDR3 coding sequence is TGCAGTGCTAGAGTGGATAGGCTTTCTCCGGGGGGCTATGAGCAGTTCTTC. This encodes CSARVDRLSPGGYEQFF.

This clonotype was observed a few times. This chain links TRBV5-1 with TRBJ1-1; possibly TRBD1 for D (6 bases). This CDR3 has 13 amino acids. V lost 6 bases and J 3 bases, leaving 12 bases between the germline ends. CDR1 is SGHRS and CDR2 is YFSETQ in the germline V gene. CDR3 sequence reads: CASNQQGDTEAFF. CDR3 sequence (DNA): TGCGCCAGCAATCAACAGGGAGACACTGAAGCTTTCTTT.

The chain employs TRBV20-1 and TRBJ2-2; D remains unclear. V was trimmed by 0 bases and J by 4 bases, leaving 15 bases between them. CDR3 length: 16 residues. Looked up from germline, CDR1 is DFQATT and CDR2 is SNEGSKA (reference sequence). This chain's CDR3 is CSARDGALGSTGELFF. The CDR3 DNA follows: TGCAGTGCTAGAGATGGAGCTCTAGGAAGCACCGGGGAGCTGTTTTTT.

This clonotype was seen only a few times. The V gene is TRBV29-1, the J gene TRBJ2-1; 7 nucleotides match TRBD2. CDR3 length: 14 residues. Germline loops: CDR1 SQVTM, CDR2 ANQGSEA. Germline trimming cut 4 bases from V and 8 bases from J; bases unmatched to any gene: 11. The CDR3 DNA reads as TGCAGCGTTGGGGGACTTGTCCGGGGGGATGAGCAGTTCTTC. Translating gives CSVGGLVRGDEQFF.

This clonotype was recorded many times. The CDR3 bases are TGTGCCAGCAGTTTTTGGGACTCGGGCAATCAGCCCCAGCATTTT. Its translation: CASSFWDSGNQPQHF. This chain uses TRBV12-3 or TRBV12-4 with TRBJ1-5; perhaps TRBD1 as D (5 bases). This CDR3 contains 15 residues. With 3 bases removed from V and 2 bases from J, the gap between germline ends came to 11 bases.

This clonotype was recorded many times. J is TRBJ1-2 and V is TRBV11-2, with TRBD1 matching over 7 bases. CDR3 size: 14 residues. V was pared by 1 base and J by 4 bases, with 3 bases of the junction left unmatched. The germline CDR1 and CDR2 sequences are SGHAT and FQNNGV. CDR3 in DNA: TGTGCCAGCAGCTTAGGGTCAGGGGGCTATGGCTACACCTTC. This codes for CASSLGSGGYGYTF.

This clonotype was counted ten times or more. The chain couples TRBV11-2 to TRBJ1-2, with a tentative D call TRBD1 (6 bases). The length of the CDR3 is 13 residues. Germline V lookup: CDR1 SGHAT, CDR2 FQNNGV. Trimming took 5 bases from V and 8 from J, leaving 15 bases between them. In DNA form, the CDR3 reads TGTGCCAGCAGCATCACAGGGTTGGGAGGCTACACCTTC. Translated: CASSITGLGGYTF.

V gene TRBV29-1 combines with J gene TRBJ2-2; 10 bases are a match to TRBD2. With V trimmed by 1 base and J by 2 bases, 4 bases remained unmatched. CDR1 and CDR2 from the germline V gene are SQVTM and ANQGSEA. CDR3 length: 16 amino acids. The chain's CDR3 is CSVEGTSGLNTGELFF. The CDR3 nucleotides read TGCAGCGTTGAAGGGACTAGCGGCCTTAACACCGGGGAGCTGTTTTTT.

This clonotype was recorded at least ten times. This rearrangement joins TRBV5-1 to TRBJ1-1, with no clear D. Deletions cut 0 bases from V and 1 base from J, with 10 bases between. CDR3 size: 15 residues. The germline V gene has CDR1 SGHRS and CDR2 YFSETQ. CDR3 DNA sequence: TGCGCCAGCAGCTTGGACAATGGGCCGAACACTGAAGCTTTCTTT. Its translation is CASSLDNGPNTEAFF. Together with reference TRBV5-1 and TRBJ1-1, the CDR3 gives the full variable domain: KAGVTQTPRYLIKTRGQQVTLSCSPISGHRSVSWYQQTPGQGLQFLFEYFSETQRNKGNFPGRFSGRQFSNSRSEMNVSTLELGDSALYLCASSLDNGPNTEAFFGQGTRLTVV.

This clonotype was observed many times. The chain recombines TRBV4-1 with TRBJ2-7; D is perhaps TRBD1 (5 bases). The CDR3 has 12 residues. CDR1 MGHRA and CDR2 YSYEKL come from the germline V gene. This CDR3 reads CASSQDGTGLHV. DNA for the CDR3: TGCGCCAGCAGCCAAGATGGTACAGGTCTCCACGTC.

This clonotype was observed many times. Written as DNA, the CDR3 is TGTGCTAGTGCCACATTAGAGTCCGGTGAGCAGTTCTTC. This gives the protein CASATLESGEQFF. The chain links TRBV12-5 to TRBJ2-1; the D is unclear. Germline lookup yields CDR1 LGHNT and CDR2 FRNRAP. CDR3 length: 13 residues. Trimming cost V 7 bases and J 9 bases, with 16 bases left between them.

The table lists this clonotype with many counts. DNA for the CDR3: TGCAGTGCCCAGACAGGGGGCGCGATGAACACTGAAGCTTTCTTT. Its translation: CSAQTGGAMNTEAFF. This chain links TRBV20-1 with TRBJ1-1; 10 positions agree with TRBD1. Germline V gene sequence: CDR1 DFQATT, CDR2 SNEGSKA (reference sequence). J gave up 0 bases and V 6 bases, and 7 bases lay outside the gene matches. The CDR3 sequence is 15 residues long.